The 11 T cell receptor beta chains below come from one sample, sequenced in a study of T-cell memory formation after mild COVID-19. TCRdb used MiXCR to reprocess the 5' RACE reads, holding one entry per CDR3 protein. The profile shows about 320,000 distinct CDR3 sequences, over 11% of them singletons. Specimen: PBMCs or a T cell subset sorted from them (not recorded which). These receptors were taken from a man aged 18-30 years who had mild COVID-19 (a few samples of this study predate the infection). Cell type and time point are not known.

This clonotype was detected a few times. The chain carries TRBV20-1 and TRBJ1-5, with a weak D call TRBD1 (6 bases). The CDR3 loop spans 13 amino acids. The V gene's germline CDR1 is DFQATT and CDR2 SNEGSKA (reference sequence). V shed 6 bases and J shed 9 bases, with 18 bases lying between them. DNA for the CDR3: TGCAGTGCAAACGTACAGGGCGGTCGGCCCCAGCATTTT. This encodes CSANVQGGRPQHF.

This clonotype was seen a handful of times. This chain connects TRBV20-1 to TRBJ2-7; D remains ambiguous. V was cut by 3 bases and J by 5 bases, with 14 bases left in between. This CDR3 region has 13 residues. Germline assignment: CDR1 DFQATT and CDR2 SNEGSKA (reference sequence). This CDR3 is CSASKDVEHEQYV. DNA for the CDR3: TGCAGTGCTAGTAAGGATGTAGAGCACGAGCAGTACGTC.

The chain employs TRBV20-1 and TRBJ2-1; no firm D call. The germline gives CDR1 DFQATT, CDR2 SNEGSKA (reference sequence). The CDR3 has 13 residues. Trimming pared 5 bases from V and 10 bases from J, leaving 18 bases between. DNA for the CDR3: TGCAGTGCTCCGCCGCACCCGTGGGTGGAGCAGTTCTTC. Protein: CSAPPHPWVEQFF.

The chain is built from TRBV4-1 and TRBJ2-7; possibly TRBD2 for D (5 bases). This CDR3 comprises 16 residues. Trimming took 1 base from V and 5 from J, leaving 18 bases between them. Germline CDR1 reads MGHRA; CDR2 reads YSYEKL. CDR3: CASSQAPSLEGHEQYF. CDR3 nucleotide sequence: TGCGCCAGCAGCCAAGCTCCGAGCCTAGAGGGCCACGAGCAGTACTTC.

This chain connects TRBV12-3 or TRBV12-4 to TRBJ1-5; the D is unclear. The CDR3 consists of 15 residues. Trimming removed 3 bases from V and 0 bases from J, with 9 bases in between. CDR3 region: CASSLLVYSNQPQHF. The CDR3 DNA follows: TGTGCCAGCAGTTTGTTGGTTTATAGCAATCAGCCCCAGCATTTT.

The table lists this clonotype with a few counts. This chain joins TRBV5-1 and TRBJ2-5; no definite D call. Germline CDR1 and CDR2: SGHRS and YFSETQ. CDR3 length: 14 residues. Trimming shortened V by 5 bases and J by 5 bases, and 16 bases separated the two germline ends. The CDR3 DNA sequence: TGCGCCAGCAGGTCGAGGTCCAGTGGTGAGACCCAGTACTTC. Its translation is CASRSRSSGETQYF.

In this sample, this clonotype turned up a few times. CDR3 nucleotide sequence: TGTGCCAGCAGTTACTCCCGGGGGAACTATGGCTACACCTTC. Translating gives CASSYSRGNYGYTF. This chain joins TRBV6-5 and TRBJ1-2; D may be TRBD1 (5 bases). Germline CDR1 and CDR2: MNHEY and SVGAGI. Trimming stripped 0 bases from V and 2 bases from J, with 7 bases between. This CDR3 is 14 amino acids long.

The V gene is TRBV5-6, the J gene TRBJ2-7, with TRBD1 matching over 10 bases. Germline V gene lookup returns CDR1 SGHDT and CDR2 YYEEEE. Trimming took 0 bases from V and 9 from J; bases not matched to a gene: 9. This CDR3 region has 15 residues. The CDR3: CASSLAGTGESGQYV. The CDR3 coding sequence is TGTGCCAGCAGCTTGGCCGGGACAGGGGAGTCTGGGCAGTACGTC.

This clonotype was observed a few times. The chain's CDR3 is CASSDGRGLYNEQFF. CDR3 nucleotides: TGCGCCAGCAGTGATGGGCGGGGACTCTACAATGAGCAGTTCTTC. The chain has TRBV5-1 and TRBJ2-1; TRBD2 might be the D (6 bases). The V end lost 5 bases, the J end lost 3 bases, and 15 bases lay between the germline ends. Germline CDR1 SGHRS, CDR2 YFSETQ. The CDR3 sequence is 15 residues long. Complete variable domain (other parts from reference TRBV5-1 and TRBJ2-1): KAGVTQTPRYLIKTRGQQVTLSCSPISGHRSVSWYQQTPGQGLQFLFEYFSETQRNKGNFPGRFSGRQFSNSRSEMNVSTLELGDSALYLCASSDGRGLYNEQFFGPGTRLTVL.

The table lists this clonotype with a few counts. V usage is TRBV9 and J usage is TRBJ2-2, with TRBD1 matching over 8 bases. V shed 3 bases, J shed 0 bases, and the junction held 1 base outside the gene matches. Germline V gene sequence: CDR1 SGDLS, CDR2 YYNGEE. The CDR3 has 15 amino acids. CDR3 protein: CASSGRGPNTGELFF. The CDR3 nucleotides read TGTGCCAGCAGCGGCAGGGGGCCGAACACCGGGGAGCTGTTTTTT.

This clonotype appeared a few times. This chain links TRBV7-2 with TRBJ1-1; 8 bases are a match to TRBD1. This CDR3 has 13 residues. CDR1 and CDR2 from the germline V gene are SGHTA and FQGNSA. J gave up 4 bases and V 7 bases, and 5 bases lay outside the gene matches. The CDR3 DNA reads TGTGCCAGCACCGAACAGGGGGGCACTGAAGCTTTCTTT. It specifies CASTEQGGTEAFF.